What follows is one TCR beta chain and its context. The sample is drawn from a study of blood T cell repertoires in COVID-19. J gave up 4 bases and V 5 bases, and 15 bases lay outside the gene matches. The germline V gene has CDR1 MNHEY and CDR2 SMNVEV (reference sequence). CDR3 length: 17 amino acids. Clones were sequenced by immunoSEQ multiplex PCR, and TCRdb holds only the in-frame ones, with some missing. This sample has over 60,000 clones; 76% occur once, and the top ten carry 15%. Sequences were obtained from peripheral blood. The chain is built from TRBV27 and TRBJ2-7; 9 nucleotides match TRBD2. The clonotype was recovered from a man in his sixties with COVID-19, enrolled during active disease. Here the CDR3 DNA reads TGTGCCAGCAGTCCGCTAGGCGGGCGGGGGGGGCCATACGAGCAGTACTTC. Protein sequence: CASSPLGGRGGPYEQYF.